Following are 13 T cell receptor beta chains from one sample sequenced in a study of blood T cell repertoires in COVID-19. The assay was immunoSEQ multiplex PCR, and TCRdb's table has in-frame clones only and misses some. The sample holds approximately 110,000 clones, about 91% seen once. The sample taken for sequencing was peripheral blood. The receptors were sampled from a woman between 45 and 65 years old with active or convalescent COVID-19.

The chain is built from TRBV5-1 and TRBJ2-1; 9 bases map to TRBD1. Germline lookup yields CDR1 SGHRS and CDR2 YFSETQ. The CDR3 spans 15 residues. J gave up 10 bases and V 4 bases, and 12 bases lay outside the gene matches. CDR3 DNA sequence: TGCGCCAGCAGCGACCAAGGGACAGGGTCTGGGGAGCAGTTCTTC. It translates to CASSDQGTGSGEQFF.

The chain joins TRBV27 to TRBJ2-7, with TRBD2 matching over 9 bases. This CDR3 has 15 amino acids. In germline, CDR1 is MNHEY, CDR2 SMNVEV (reference sequence). J gave up 2 bases and V 5 bases, and 7 bases lay outside the gene matches. The CDR3 region is CASSVPGLAAYEQYF. In nucleotides, the CDR3 is TGTGCCAGCAGTGTACCGGGACTAGCAGCCTACGAGCAGTACTTC.

The rearrangement joins TRBV21-1 to TRBJ2-7; the table names TRBD2, a call not compared with the DNA. TRBV21-1 has pseudogene status. This CDR3 comprises 15 residues. The CDR3: CASSKVKGRTYEQYF. The CDR3, as DNA: TGTGCCAGCAGCAAAGTTAAGGGGAGGACCTACGAGCAGTACTTC.

This chain uses TRBV7-2 with TRBJ2-3, with D hard to call. V was clipped by 3 bases and J by 3 bases, with 13 bases between them. Germline CDR1 is SGHTA and CDR2 is FQGNSA. This CDR3 is 15 amino acids long. In nucleotides, the CDR3 is TGTGCCAGCAGCTTCTCTGCGGCTAGAACAGATACGCAGTATTTT. Amino acid sequence: CASSFSAARTDTQYF.

This sequence joins TRBV5-1 and TRBJ2-1; the match to TRBD2 covers 8 bases. The CDR3 is made up of 17 amino acids. Trimming took 0 bases from V and 4 from J; bases not matched to a gene: 9. Per the germline V gene, CDR1 is SGHRS and CDR2 is YFSETQ. The CDR3 spells CASSLASGSTGYNEQFF. CDR3 DNA sequence: TGCGCCAGCAGCTTGGCTAGCGGGTCCACCGGGTACAATGAGCAGTTCTTC.

J is TRBJ1-5 and V is TRBV2; 9 nucleotides agree with TRBD1. The junction had 10 bases not matched to a gene; V was cut back by 1 base and J by 6 bases. CDR1 is SNHLY, CDR2 FYNNEI, per germline. The CDR3 totals 17 residues. The CDR3 DNA reads as TGTGCCAGCAGTGAAGGCCGGGGACAGGGCCCAGTTCAGCCCCAGCATTTT. It encodes CASSEGRGQGPVQPQHF. Full variable domain (rest looked up from reference TRBV2 and TRBJ1-5): EPEVTQTPSHQVTQMGQEVILRCVPISNHLYFYWYRQILGQKVEFLVSFYNNEISEKSEIFDDQFSVERPDGSNFTLKIRSTKLEDSAMYFCASSEGRGQGPVQPQHFGDGTRLSIL.

The rearrangement uses TRBV18 and TRBJ1-6; 7 bases fit TRBD1. CDR1 and CDR2 from the germline V gene are KGHSH and LQKENI. V dropped 6 bases and J dropped 7; count of bases not matched to a gene: 12. The CDR3 covers 16 residues. CDR3: CASSPGLGQPNSPLHF. The CDR3 coding sequence is TGTGCCAGCTCGCCTGGCCTGGGACAGCCCAATTCACCCCTCCACTTT.

The table lists this clone with a few counts. The gene calls are TRBV28 and TRBJ2-7; no clear D gene. Germline CDR1 and CDR2: MDHEN and SYDVKM. This CDR3 spans 11 amino acids. The V end was cut by 5 bases, the J end by 9 bases, with 11 bases between. The DNA of the CDR3 is TGTGCCAGCAGTCAGGAAGGTGTGCAGTACTTC. Translating gives CASSQEGVQYF.

The CDR3 spells CASSHWTSTEGGLNEQFF. CDR3 DNA sequence: TGCGCCAGCAGCCATTGGACTAGCACGGAAGGGGGCCTGAATGAGCAGTTCTTC. The chain employs TRBV4-3 and TRBJ2-1; possible D gene TRBD2, 8 bases. Germline CDR1 reads LGHNA; CDR2 reads YSLEER. This CDR3 is 18 amino acids long. V was trimmed by 3 bases and J by 7 bases, leaving 25 bases between them.

V is TRBV30 and J is TRBJ2-5, with TRBD2 matching over 8 bases. This CDR3 comprises 17 residues. Germline V gene lookup returns CDR1 GTSNPN and CDR2 SVGIG (reference sequence). V lost 5 bases and J lost 4; bases outside the gene matches: 18. This CDR3 is CAWGLGLAHPGPETQYF. CDR3 DNA: TGTGCCTGGGGTCTCGGACTAGCTCACCCGGGGCCAGAGACCCAGTACTTC.

This clone was counted between two and nine times. The genes are TRBV5-4 and TRBJ1-6; D might be TRBD1 (5 bases). The germline V gene encodes CDR1 SGHNT and CDR2 YYREEE (reference sequence). The CDR3 length is 12 residues. CDR3 sequence: CVMGGNLSPLHF. As DNA, the CDR3 is TGTGTGATGGGGGGTAATTTATCACCCCTCCACTTT.

This clone was observed once. The J gene is TRBJ1-6, the V gene TRBV2, with D possibly matching TRBD1 (5 bases). V lost 3 bases and J lost 6, with 15 bases in between. CDR3 length: 16 residues. In germline, CDR1 is SNHLY, CDR2 FYNNEI. DNA of the CDR3: TGTGCCAGCAGTGATGAAACAGGCTTTATTAATTCACCCCTCCACTTT. It encodes CASSDETGFINSPLHF.

The V and J genes are TRBV13 and TRBJ2-3, with 11 bases matching TRBD2. The CDR3 totals 17 residues. From germline, CDR1 is PRHDT and CDR2 FYEKMQ (reference sequence). The J segment lost 6 bases and the V segment lost 6 bases, leaving 14 bases of the junction unmatched. CDR3 amino acids: CASSSMTSGERLDTQYF. The CDR3 bases are TGTGCCAGCAGTTCTATGACTAGCGGGGAGAGGTTGGATACGCAGTATTTT.